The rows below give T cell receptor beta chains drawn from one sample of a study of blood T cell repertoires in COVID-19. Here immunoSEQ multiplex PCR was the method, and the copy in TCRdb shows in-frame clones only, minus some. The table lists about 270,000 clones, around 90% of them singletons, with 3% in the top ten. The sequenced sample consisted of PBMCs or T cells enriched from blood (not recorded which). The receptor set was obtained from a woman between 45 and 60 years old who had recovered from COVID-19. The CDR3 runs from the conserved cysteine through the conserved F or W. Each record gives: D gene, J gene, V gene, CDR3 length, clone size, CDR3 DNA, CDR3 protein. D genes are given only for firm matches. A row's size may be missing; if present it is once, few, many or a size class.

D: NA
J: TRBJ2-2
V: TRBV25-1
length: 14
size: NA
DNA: TGTGCCAGCAGTGTAGCAGGGCTCGCCGGGGAGCTGTTTTTT
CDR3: CASSVAGLAGELFF

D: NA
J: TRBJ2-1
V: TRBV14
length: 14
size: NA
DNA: TGTGCCAGCAGCCACAGGGGAGTCGACAATGAGCAGTTCTTC
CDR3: CASSHRGVDNEQFF

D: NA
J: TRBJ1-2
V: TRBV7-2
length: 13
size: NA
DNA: TGTGCCAGCAGCTTAGCGATAGGGGATGGCTACACCTTC
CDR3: CASSLAIGDGYTF

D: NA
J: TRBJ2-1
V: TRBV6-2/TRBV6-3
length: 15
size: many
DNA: TGTGCCAGCACCCCTGGCACAGGCGATTACAATGAGCAGTTCTTC
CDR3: CASTPGTGDYNEQFF

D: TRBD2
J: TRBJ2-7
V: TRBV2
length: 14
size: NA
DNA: TGTGCCAGCAGTCGGACTAGCGGGATCTACGAGCAGTACTTC
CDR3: CASSRTSGIYEQYF

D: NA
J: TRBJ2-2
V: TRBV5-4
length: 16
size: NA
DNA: TGTGCCAGCAGCTTTGGTAGTAGACAGAACACCGGGGAGCTGTTTTTT
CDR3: CASSFGSRQNTGELFF

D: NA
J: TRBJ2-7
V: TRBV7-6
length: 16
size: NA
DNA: TGTGCCAGCAGCCCTCGACCCACCCCGGGGACTTACGAGCAGTACTTC
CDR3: CASSPRPTPGTYEQYF

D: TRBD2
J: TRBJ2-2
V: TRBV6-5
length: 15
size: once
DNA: TGTGCCAGCACCGACGGGGGGTTCGCCACCGGGGAGCTGTTTTTT
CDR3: CASTDGGFATGELFF

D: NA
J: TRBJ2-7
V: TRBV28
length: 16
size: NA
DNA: TGTGCCAGCAGCTGGACACCAAATCAGGTCGCCTACGAGCAGTACTTC
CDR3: CASSWTPNQVAYEQYF

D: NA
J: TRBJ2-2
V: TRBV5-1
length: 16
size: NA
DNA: TGCGCCAGCAGTCCTCCGGGACTTGTGAACACCGGGGAGCTGTTTTTT
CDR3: CASSPPGLVNTGELFF

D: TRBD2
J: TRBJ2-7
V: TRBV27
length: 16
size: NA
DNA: TGTGCCAGCAGTGACTGGACTAGCGGGCGTTACTACGAGCAGTACTTC
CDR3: CASSDWTSGRYYEQYF

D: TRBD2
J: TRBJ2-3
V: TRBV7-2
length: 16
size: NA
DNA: TGTGCCAGCAGCCCTGGGACTAGCGGGAACACAGATACGCAGTATTTT
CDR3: CASSPGTSGNTDTQYF

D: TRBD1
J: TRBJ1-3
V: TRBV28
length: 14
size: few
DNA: TGTGCCACCACGACAGGGCTCTCTGGAAACACCATATATTTT
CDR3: CATTTGLSGNTIYF

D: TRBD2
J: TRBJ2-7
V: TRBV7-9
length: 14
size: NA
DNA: TGTGCCAGCGGATCCGGGACTAGCAGCTACGAGCAGTACTTC
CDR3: CASGSGTSSYEQYF

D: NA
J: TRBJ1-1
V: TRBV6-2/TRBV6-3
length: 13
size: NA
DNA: TGTGCCAGCAGTTACTCCGAGGGAAGGGAAGCTTTCTTT
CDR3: CASSYSEGREAFF

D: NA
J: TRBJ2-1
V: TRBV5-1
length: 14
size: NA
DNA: TGCGCCAGCAGCCCGGGGACTGGGGACAATGAGCAGTTCTTC
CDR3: CASSPGTGDNEQFF

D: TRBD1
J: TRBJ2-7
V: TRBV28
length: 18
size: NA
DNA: TGTGCCAGCAGTTTACCCACACTCTACAGACAGGGTCGGGACGAGCAGTACTTC
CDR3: CASSLPTLYRQGRDEQYF

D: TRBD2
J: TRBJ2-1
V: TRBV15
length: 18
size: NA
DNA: TGTGCCACCAGCAGCCCTAGCGGGAGGGCCGTCTCCTACAATGAGCAGTTCTTC
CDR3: CATSSPSGRAVSYNEQFF

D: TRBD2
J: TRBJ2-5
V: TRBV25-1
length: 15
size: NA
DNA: TGTGCCAGCAGTGAATTTGCTCTAGCGGGAGAGACCCAGTACTTC
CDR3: CASSEFALAGETQYF

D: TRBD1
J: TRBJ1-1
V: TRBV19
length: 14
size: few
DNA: TGTGCCAGTAGGACTCAGGACAGGGGAACTGAAGCTTTCTTT
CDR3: CASRTQDRGTEAFF

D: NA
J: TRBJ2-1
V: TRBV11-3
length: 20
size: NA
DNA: TGTGCCAGCAGCTTAAGGTGTACGGACCGGGGTATCGGCTCCTACAATGAGCAGTTCTTC
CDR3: CASSLRCTDRGIGSYNEQFF

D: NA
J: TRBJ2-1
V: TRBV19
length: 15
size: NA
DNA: TGTGCCAGTAGTAGGGCGAGGGTGGACTACAATGAGCAGTTCTTC
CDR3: CASSRARVDYNEQFF

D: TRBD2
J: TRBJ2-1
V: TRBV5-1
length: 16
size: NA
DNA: TGCGCCAGCAGCTTGGACCCAGCGGGAGGGAACAATGAGCAGTTCTTC
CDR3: CASSLDPAGGNNEQFF

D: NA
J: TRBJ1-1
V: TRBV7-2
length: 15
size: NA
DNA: TGTGCCAGCAGTCGTGGGCCGGCCCAGGGGTCTGAAGCTTTCTTT
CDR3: CASSRGPAQGSEAFF

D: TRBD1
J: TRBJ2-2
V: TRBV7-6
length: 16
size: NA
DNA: TGTGCCAGCAGCTTAACGACAGGGGGCAACACCGGGGAGCTGTTTTTT
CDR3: CASSLTTGGNTGELFF

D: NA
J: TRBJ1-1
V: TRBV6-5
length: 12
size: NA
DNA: TGTGCCCAGACAAGGCATATCTTGGGAGCTTTCTTT
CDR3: CAQTRHILGAFF

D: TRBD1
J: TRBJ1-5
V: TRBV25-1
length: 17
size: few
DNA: TGTGCCAGCAGTGAAAGTTGGGGACAGGGGGACAATCAGCCCCAGCATTTT
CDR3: CASSESWGQGDNQPQHF

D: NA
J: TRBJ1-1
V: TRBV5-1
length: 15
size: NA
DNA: TGCGCCAGCAGCCCAGTCGCGGGGGGCAGGACTGAAGCTTTCTTT
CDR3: CASSPVAGGRTEAFF

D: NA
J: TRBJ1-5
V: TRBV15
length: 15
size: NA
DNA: TGTGCCACCAGCAGAGATAGGGGGATCGCTCAGCCCCAGCATTTT
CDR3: CATSRDRGIAQPQHF

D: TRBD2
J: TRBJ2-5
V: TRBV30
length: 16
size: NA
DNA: TGTGCCTGGAGCCACAGGACTAGCGGGAGGTGGGAGACCCAGTACTTC
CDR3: CAWSHRTSGRWETQYF

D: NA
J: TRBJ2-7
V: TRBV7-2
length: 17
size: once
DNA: TGTGCCAGCAGCTTACAAAAGACCAGCGGCGCCTCCTACGAGCAGTACTTC
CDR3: CASSLQKTSGASYEQYF

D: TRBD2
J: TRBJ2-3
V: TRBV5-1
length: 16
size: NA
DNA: TGCGCCAGCAGCTACACCCCAGCGGGAGGGATAGATACGCAGTATTTT
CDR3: CASSYTPAGGIDTQYF

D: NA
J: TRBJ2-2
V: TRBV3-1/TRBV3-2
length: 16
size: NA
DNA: TGTGCCAGCAGCCAAGTTGGCCAGGGAAACACCGGGGAGCTGTTTTTT
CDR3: CASSQVGQGNTGELFF

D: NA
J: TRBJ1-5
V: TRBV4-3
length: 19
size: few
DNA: TGCGCCAGCAGCCAAGATCGCATGAGGGAAGTCGTCGCGAATCAGCCCCAGCATTTT
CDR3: CASSQDRMREVVANQPQHF

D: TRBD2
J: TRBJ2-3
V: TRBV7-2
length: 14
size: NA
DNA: TGTGCCGCGGGGGCTAGCGGGAGGGGAGATACGCAGTATTTT
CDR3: CAAGASGRGDTQYF

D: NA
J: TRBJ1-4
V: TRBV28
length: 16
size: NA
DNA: TGTGCCAGCAGTCGTTCGGGGGGCGCGGCTAATGAAAAACTGTTTTTT
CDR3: CASSRSGGAANEKLFF

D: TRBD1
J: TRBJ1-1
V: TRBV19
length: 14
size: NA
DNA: TGTGCCAGTACAAGGGGACAGGTGAACACTGAAGCTTTCTTT
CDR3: CASTRGQVNTEAFF

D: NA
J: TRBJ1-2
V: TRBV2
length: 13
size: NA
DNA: TGTGCCAGCAGTGTAGGACATAACTATGGCTACACCTTC
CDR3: CASSVGHNYGYTF

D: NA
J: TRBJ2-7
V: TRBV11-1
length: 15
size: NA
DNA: TGTGCCAGCAGCTTAGGGAGAACTAGCTCCTACGAGCAGTACTTC
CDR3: CASSLGRTSSYEQYF

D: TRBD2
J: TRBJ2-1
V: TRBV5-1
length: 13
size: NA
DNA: TGCGCCAGCAGGATGGATAGCGGGGGGGAGCAGTTCTTC
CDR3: CASRMDSGGEQFF

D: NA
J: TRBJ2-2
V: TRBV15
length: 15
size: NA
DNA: TGTGCCACCAGCAGAGATCTCGGTTGGACCGGGGAGCTGTTTTTT
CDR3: CATSRDLGWTGELFF

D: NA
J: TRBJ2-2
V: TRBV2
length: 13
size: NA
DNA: TGTGCCAGCAGGGTAGAGAACACCGGGGAGCTGTTTTTT
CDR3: CASRVENTGELFF

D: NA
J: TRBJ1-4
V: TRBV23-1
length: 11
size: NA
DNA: TGCGCCAGCAGTCAATCAGACAGGTTCCTTTTT
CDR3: CASSQSDRFLF

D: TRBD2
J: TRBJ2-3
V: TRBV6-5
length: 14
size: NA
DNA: TGTGCCAGTCGGTACAGCGGGAGTGCAGATACGCAGTATTTT
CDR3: CASRYSGSADTQYF

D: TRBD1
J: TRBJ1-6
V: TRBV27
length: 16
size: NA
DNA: TGTGCCAGCAGTCTCGGGACAGGGGTCTATAATTCACCCCTCCACTTT
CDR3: CASSLGTGVYNSPLHF

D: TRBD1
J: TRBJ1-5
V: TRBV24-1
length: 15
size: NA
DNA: TGTGCCACCAGTGACCAGGGACAGATCAATCAGCCCCAGCATTTT
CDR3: CATSDQGQINQPQHF

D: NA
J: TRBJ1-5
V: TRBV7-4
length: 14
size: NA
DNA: TGTGCCAGCAGCTTAGGGCCCAACAATCAGCCCCAGCATTTT
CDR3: CASSLGPNNQPQHF

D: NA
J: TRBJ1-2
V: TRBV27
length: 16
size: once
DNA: TGTGCCAGCAGTTTCCGGGCTCAGGGAAGTAACTATGGCTACACCTTC
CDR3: CASSFRAQGSNYGYTF

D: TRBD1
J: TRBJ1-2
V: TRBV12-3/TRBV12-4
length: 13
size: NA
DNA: TGTGCCAGCAGGGGACAGGGCAACTATGGCTACACCTTC
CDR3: CASRGQGNYGYTF

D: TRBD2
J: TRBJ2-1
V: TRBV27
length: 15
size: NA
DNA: TGTGCCAGCAGTTTATGGGCACTAGCGGACAATGAGCAGTTCTTC
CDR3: CASSLWALADNEQFF

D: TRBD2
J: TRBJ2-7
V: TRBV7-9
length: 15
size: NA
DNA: TGTGCCAGCAGCTTAGGCGGGAGGGATGGCGGCGAGCAGTACTTC
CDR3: CASSLGGRDGGEQYF

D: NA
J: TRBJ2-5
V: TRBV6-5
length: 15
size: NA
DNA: TGTGCCAGCAGTTACCAGATACTAGCATGGGAGACCCAGTACTTC
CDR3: CASSYQILAWETQYF